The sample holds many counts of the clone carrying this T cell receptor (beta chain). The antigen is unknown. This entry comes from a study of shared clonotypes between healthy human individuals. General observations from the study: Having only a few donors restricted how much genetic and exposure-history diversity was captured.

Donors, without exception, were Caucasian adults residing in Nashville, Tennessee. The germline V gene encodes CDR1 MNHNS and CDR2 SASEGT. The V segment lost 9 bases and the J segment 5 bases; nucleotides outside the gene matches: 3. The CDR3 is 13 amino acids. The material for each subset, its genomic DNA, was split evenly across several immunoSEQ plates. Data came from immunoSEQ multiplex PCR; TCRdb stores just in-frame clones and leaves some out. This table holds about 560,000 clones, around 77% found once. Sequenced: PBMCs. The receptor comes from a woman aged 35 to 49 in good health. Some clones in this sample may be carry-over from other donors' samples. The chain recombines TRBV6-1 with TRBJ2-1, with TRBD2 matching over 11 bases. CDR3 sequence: CASSGRAHNEQFF. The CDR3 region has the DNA TGTGCCAGTAGCGGGAGGGCCCACAATGAGCAGTTCTTC.